The 18 T cell receptor beta chains below all came from one sample that was sequenced in a study of blood T cells in healthy people across ages. It was with a sample-barcoded 5' primer and a J-beta primer mix that a second PCR of roughly 7 to 12 cycles was run. Via MiXCR, TCRdb re-called the 5' RACE reads, giving one row per CDR3 protein. Of about 730,000 distinct CDR3 sequences listed, 43% are singletons. What was sequenced was blood. These receptors were collected from a woman in her sixties in good health.

The chain links TRBV5-1 to TRBJ2-6; 8 nucleotides agree with TRBD1. The J segment lost 0 bases and the V segment lost 5 bases, leaving 7 bases of the junction unmatched. Germline V gene lookup returns CDR1 SGHRS and CDR2 YFSETQ. The CDR3 is 17 residues long. CDR3 sequence: CASSRGQGYSGANVLTF. The CDR3 DNA sequence: TGCGCCAGCAGTCGAGGACAGGGTTACTCTGGGGCCAACGTCCTGACTTTC.

The chain employs TRBV11-2 and TRBJ2-7; 9 bases match TRBD1. The CDR3 is 17 residues long. CDR1 is SGHAT, CDR2 FQNNGV, per germline. V gave up 1 base and J gave up 2 bases; unmatched junction bases: 9. CDR3 sequence: CASSLVGQGPWAYEQYF. The DNA of the CDR3 is TGTGCCAGCAGCTTAGTGGGACAGGGTCCGTGGGCCTACGAGCAGTACTTC.

The chain uses TRBV5-1 and TRBJ2-5; TRBD2 is a possible D gene (5 bases). The ends were cut back, 3 bases at V and 3 bases at J, with 21 bases in the middle. The CDR3 spans 17 residues. CDR1 SGHRS and CDR2 YFSETQ come from the germline V gene. The CDR3: CASSSNPIDGGKETQYF. Here the CDR3 DNA reads TGCGCCAGCAGCTCCAATCCAATCGACGGAGGAAAAGAGACCCAGTACTTC.

This clonotype was observed a few times. The chain uses TRBV7-2 and TRBJ2-1; TRBD2 matches at 9 bases. Germline CDR1 reads SGHTA; CDR2 reads FQGNSA. With V trimmed by 8 bases and J by 5 bases, 16 bases remained unmatched. This CDR3 comprises 17 residues. CDR3 sequence (DNA): TGTGCCAGCTCCCCGGGACTAGCTTTTCGTGGGAACAATGAGCAGTTCTTC. It yields the protein CASSPGLAFRGNNEQFF.

The chain uses TRBV6-5 and TRBJ1-1, with D possibly TRBD1 on 6 matching bases. The CDR3 contains 15 residues. Trimming removed 1 base from V and 0 bases from J, with 9 bases in between. Germline CDR1 MNHEY, CDR2 SVGAGI. CDR3 DNA: TGTGCCAGCAGTTACTTCGGGACAATGAACACTGAAGCTTTCTTT. Translation gives CASSYFGTMNTEAFF.

The chain carries TRBV27 and TRBJ1-1, with D hard to call. Germline assignment: CDR1 MNHEY and CDR2 SMNVEV (reference sequence). CDR3 length: 15 residues. Trimming left V 5 bases short and J 6 bases short, with 19 bases between. The CDR3: CASSRMTADWAEAFF. As DNA, the CDR3 is TGTGCCAGCAGTCGCATGACGGCCGATTGGGCTGAAGCTTTCTTT.

In this sample, this clonotype turned up a few times. This chain joins TRBV20-1 and TRBJ2-1, with TRBD1 matching 8 bases. The V gene end was trimmed by 6 bases and the J gene end by 9 bases; junction bases not matched to a gene: 7. Germline CDR1 DFQATT, CDR2 SNEGSKA (reference sequence). This CDR3 is built from 12 residues. The CDR3 DNA follows: TGCAGTGCCACGGACAGGGACACTGAGCAGTTCTTC. It encodes CSATDRDTEQFF.

This clonotype was seen only a few times. The rearrangement links TRBV18 to TRBJ2-3; TRBD1 matches 8 bases. Trimming took 2 bases from V and 4 from J; bases not matched to a gene: 2. The CDR3 runs 14 residues. CDR1 is KGHSH and CDR2 is LQKENI in the germline V gene. The CDR3 sequence is CASSPGTGPDTQYF. DNA for the CDR3: TGTGCCAGCTCACCAGGGACAGGCCCAGATACGCAGTATTTT.

CDR3 sequence: CASSPSWNRPEKLFF. DNA for the CDR3: TGTGCCAGCAGCCCTTCCTGGAACAGACCTGAAAAACTGTTTTTT. This chain joins TRBV14 and TRBJ1-4; no clear D gene. CDR3 length equals 15 residues. CDR1 is SGHDN and CDR2 is FVKESK in the germline V gene. The ends were cut back, 4 bases at V and 7 bases at J, with 16 bases in the middle.

The V gene is TRBV10-3, the J gene TRBJ2-5; 16 bases align to TRBD2. This CDR3 spans 17 amino acids. CDR1 and CDR2 (germline): ENHRY, SYGVKD. V shed 3 bases, J shed 5 bases, and the junction held 6 bases outside the gene matches. The CDR3 bases are TGTGCCATCAGTGAAGGGACTAGCGGGGGGGCCTGGGAGACCCAGTACTTC. It codes for CAISEGTSGGAWETQYF.

This clonotype has only a few counts. This chain joins TRBV5-1 and TRBJ2-1; D possibly uses TRBD1 or TRBD2 (6 bases each). V shed 4 bases and J shed 0 bases, with 17 bases lying between them. Germline-derived CDR1 and CDR2 are SGHRS and YFSETQ. This CDR3 spans 17 amino acids. This CDR3 is CASSIPGGGGSYNEQFF. CDR3 bases: TGCGCCAGCAGCATCCCCGGAGGAGGGGGCTCCTACAATGAGCAGTTCTTC.

The gene calls are TRBV7-8 and TRBJ2-1; maybe TRBD2 (6 bases). This CDR3 comprises 15 residues. The germline CDR1 and CDR2 sequences are SGHVS and FQNEAQ. Trimming stripped 5 bases from V and 4 bases from J, with 15 bases between. CDR3 protein: CASSPSWDFYNEQFF. The DNA of the CDR3 is TGTGCCAGCAGCCCGTCCTGGGACTTTTACAATGAGCAGTTCTTC.

For this clonotype: The conserved final phenylalanine or tryptophan is absent from the CDR3, which likely points to a read error. V gene TRBV4-2 combines with J gene TRBJ2-7; 8 nucleotides agree with TRBD2. The CDR3 is 13 residues long. The germline CDR1 and CDR2 sequences are LGHNA and YNFKEQ. In DNA, the CDR3 is TGTGCAGCGGGGCGGGAGGCGTCCTACGAGCAGTACTAC. This encodes CAAGREASYEQYY.

This rearrangement joins TRBV3-1 to TRBJ1-1; D is uncertain. The V gene's germline CDR1 is LGHDT and CDR2 YNNKEL (reference sequence). This CDR3 contains 11 residues. Deletions cut 7 bases from V and 8 bases from J, with 11 bases between. The CDR3 is CASTSPREAFF. CDR3 coding DNA: TGTGCCAGCACTTCCCCCCGCGAAGCTTTCTTT.

This clonotype was seen a few times. The rearrangement links TRBV20-1 to TRBJ2-3, with D perhaps assigned TRBD1 or TRBD2 (6 bases each). Germline-derived CDR1 and CDR2 are DFQATT and SNEGSKA (reference sequence). V was clipped by 4 bases and J by 5 bases, with 19 bases between them. This CDR3 is 15 amino acids long. CDR3 protein: CSAKGRRGFGDTQYF. CDR3 nucleotide sequence: TGCAGTGCTAAGGGTCGGAGGGGGTTTGGAGATACGCAGTATTTT.

This clonotype was seen a handful of times. The chain uses TRBV2 and TRBJ2-6; D unclear. Trimming left V 6 bases short and J 3 bases short, with 12 bases between. Germline V gene sequence: CDR1 SNHLY, CDR2 FYNNEI. The CDR3 length is 15 residues. In DNA, the CDR3 is TGTGCCAGCAGGGTCTACACGGGTGGGGCCAACGTCCTGACTTTC. Translation gives CASRVYTGGANVLTF.

V usage is TRBV27 and J usage is TRBJ1-2, with 7 bases lining up with TRBD1. The CDR3 has 17 amino acids. Trimming took 6 bases from V and 0 from J; bases not matched to a gene: 13. CDR1 is MNHEY and CDR2 is SMNVEV in the germline V gene (reference sequence). CDR3 in amino acids: CASSPLTGDRANYGYTF. The CDR3 DNA follows: TGTGCCAGCAGCCCCCTAACCGGAGACAGGGCTAACTATGGCTACACCTTC.

The chain combines TRBV29-1 with TRBJ2-1, with 15 positions matching TRBD2. Germline trimming cut 0 bases from V and 7 bases from J; bases unmatched to any gene: 10. The CDR3 is made up of 18 amino acids. The germline V gene encodes CDR1 SQVTM and CDR2 ANQGSEA. CDR3 residues: CSVEDLRTSGRARNEQFF. In nucleotides, the CDR3 is TGCAGCGTTGAAGATCTTCGGACTAGCGGGAGGGCCCGAAATGAGCAGTTCTTC.